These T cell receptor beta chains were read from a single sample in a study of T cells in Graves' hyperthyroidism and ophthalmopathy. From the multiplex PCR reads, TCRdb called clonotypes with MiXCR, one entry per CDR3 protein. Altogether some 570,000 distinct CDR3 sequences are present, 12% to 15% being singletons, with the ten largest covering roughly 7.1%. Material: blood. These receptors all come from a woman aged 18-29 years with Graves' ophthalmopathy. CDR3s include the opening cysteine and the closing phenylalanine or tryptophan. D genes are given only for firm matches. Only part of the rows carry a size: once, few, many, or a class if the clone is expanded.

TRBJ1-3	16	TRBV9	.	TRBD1	CASSTGTAYSGNTIYF	TGTGCCAGCAGCACAGGGACAGCCTACTCTGGAAACACCATATATTTT
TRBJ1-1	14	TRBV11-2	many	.	CASSPGTWGTEAFF	TGTGCCAGCAGCCCCGGGACCTGGGGAACTGAAGCTTTCTTT
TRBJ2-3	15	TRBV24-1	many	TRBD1	CATSLGGAATDTQYF	TGTGCCACCAGTTTAGGGGGCGCAGCCACAGATACGCAGTATTTT
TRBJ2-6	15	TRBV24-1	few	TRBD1	CATSDSDRVYNVLTF	TGTGCCACCAGTGATTCGGACAGGGTTTACAACGTCCTGACTTTC
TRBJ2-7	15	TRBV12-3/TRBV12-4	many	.	CASSLVGVSSYEQYF	TGTGCCAGCAGTTTAGTGGGCGTTAGCTCCTACGAGCAGTACTTC
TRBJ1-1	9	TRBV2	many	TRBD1	CASSYRGLF	TGTGCCAGCAGTTACAGGGGACTCTTT
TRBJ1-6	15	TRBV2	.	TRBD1	CASSDQGTGPSPLHF	TGTGCCAGCAGTGACCAGGGGACAGGGCCTTCACCCCTCCACTTT
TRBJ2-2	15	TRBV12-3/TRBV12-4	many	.	CASSLRAGNTGELFF	TGTGCCAGCAGTTTAAGGGCAGGCAACACCGGGGAGCTGTTTTTT
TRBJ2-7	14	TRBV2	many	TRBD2	CASSEGSGSYEQYF	TGTGCCAGCAGTGAAGGTAGCGGGAGCTACGAGCAGTACTTC
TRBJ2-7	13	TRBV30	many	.	CAWRPTGFHEQYF	TGTGCCTGGCGACCCACGGGGTTCCACGAGCAGTACTTC
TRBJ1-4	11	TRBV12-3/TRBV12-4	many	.	CASSLQGKLFF	TGTGCCAGCAGTTTACAGGGCAAACTGTTTTTT
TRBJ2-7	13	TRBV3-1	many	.	CASSRDYAYEQYF	TGTGCCAGCAGCCGAGACTATGCCTACGAGCAGTACTTC
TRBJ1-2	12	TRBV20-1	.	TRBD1	CSAGTGNYGYTF	TGCAGTGCTGGGACAGGGAACTATGGCTACACCTTC
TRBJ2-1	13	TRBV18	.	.	CASSQSNRYEQFF	TGTGCCAGCTCACAAAGCAACCGGTATGAGCAGTTCTTC
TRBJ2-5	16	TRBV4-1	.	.	CASSQDPTGSPETQYF	TGCGCCAGCAGCCAAGATCCTACCGGGAGTCCGGAGACCCAGTACTTC
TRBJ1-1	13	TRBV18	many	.	CASSPGGDTEAFF	TGTGCCAGCTCACCAGGCGGGGACACTGAAGCTTTCTTT
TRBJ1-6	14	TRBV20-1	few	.	CSARAGPNNSPLHF	TGCAGTGCTCGAGCGGGGCCTAATAATTCACCCCTCCACTTT
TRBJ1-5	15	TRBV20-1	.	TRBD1	CSARPGQSLNQPQHF	TGCAGTGCTAGACCGGGACAGAGCCTCAATCAGCCCCAGCATTTT
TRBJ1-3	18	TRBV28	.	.	CASSTSRTTRWWTNTIYF	TGTGCCAGCAGTACCTCCAGGACTACACGCTGGTGGACGAACACCATATATTTT
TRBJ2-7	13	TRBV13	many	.	CASSLGPGYEQYF	TGTGCCAGCAGCTTAGGCCCGGGGTACGAGCAGTACTTC
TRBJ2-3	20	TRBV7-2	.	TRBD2	CASSLRLRGGLAGGTDTQYF	TGTGCCAGCAGCTTAAGGTTGAGAGGGGGACTAGCGGGAGGGACAGATACGCAGTATTTT
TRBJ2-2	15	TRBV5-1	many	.	CASSLRPGYTGELFF	TGCGCCAGCAGCTTGCGGCCAGGGTACACCGGGGAGCTGTTTTTT
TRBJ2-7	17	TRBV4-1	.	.	CASSQAPPGILAYEQYF	TGCGCCAGCAGCCAAGCCCCCCCCGGGATTCTTGCCTACGAGCAGTACTTC
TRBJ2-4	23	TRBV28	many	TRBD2	CASSFQGLTTLTSGNGAKNIQYF	TGTGCCAGCAGTTTTCAAGGGTTAACCACCTTGACTAGCGGGAATGGGGCCAAAAACATTCAGTACTTC
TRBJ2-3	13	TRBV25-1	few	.	CASSDPRADTQYF	TGTGCCAGCAGTGACCCCCGGGCAGATACGCAGTATTTT
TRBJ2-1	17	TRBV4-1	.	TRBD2	CASSPRLAGGGKYEQFF	TGCGCCAGCAGCCCAAGACTAGCGGGAGGGGGTAAATATGAGCAGTTCTTC
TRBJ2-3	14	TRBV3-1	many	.	CASRSRGDSGTQYF	TGTGCCAGCAGAAGCCGTGGGGATTCAGGGACGCAGTATTTT
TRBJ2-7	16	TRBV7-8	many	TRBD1	CASSPSAVGQAYEQYF	TGTGCCAGCAGCCCATCTGCGGTAGGACAGGCCTACGAGCAGTACTTC
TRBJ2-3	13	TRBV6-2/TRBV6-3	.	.	CASSPLVTDTQYF	TGTGCCAGCAGTCCTTTAGTCACAGATACGCAGTATTTT
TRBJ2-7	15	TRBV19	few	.	CASSMGPAGTYEQYF	TGTGCCAGTAGTATGGGCCCGGCGGGAACCTACGAGCAGTACTTC
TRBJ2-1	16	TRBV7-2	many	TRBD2	CASSLGTSGFYNEQFF	TGTGCCAGCAGCTTAGGGACTAGCGGGTTTTACAATGAGCAGTTCTTC
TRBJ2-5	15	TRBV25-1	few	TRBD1	CASSEPSGTGETQYF	TGTGCCAGCAGTGAACCTTCTGGGACAGGGGAGACCCAGTACTTC
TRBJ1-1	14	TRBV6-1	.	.	CASSVRIPTTEAFF	TGTGCCAGCAGTGTTCGCATTCCAACAACTGAAGCTTTCTTT
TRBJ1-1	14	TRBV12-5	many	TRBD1	CASGLGTGGTEAFF	TGTGCTAGTGGTTTAGGGACAGGGGGCACTGAAGCTTTCTTT
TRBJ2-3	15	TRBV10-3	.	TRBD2	CAISDSGRATDTQYF	TGTGCCATCAGTGATAGCGGGAGGGCCACAGATACGCAGTATTTT
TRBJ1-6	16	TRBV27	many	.	CASSSRDTIGNSPLHF	TGTGCCAGCAGCTCCCGGGACACCATCGGAAATTCACCCCTCCACTTT
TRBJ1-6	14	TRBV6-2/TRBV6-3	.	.	CASSYRDTDSPLHF	TGTGCCAGCAGTTACAGGGACACTGATTCACCCCTCCACTTT
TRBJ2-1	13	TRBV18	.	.	CASSSSPGEGQFF	TGTGCCAGCTCTTCCTCCCCGGGAGAAGGGCAGTTCTTC
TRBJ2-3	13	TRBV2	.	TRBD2	CASTAGAGYTQYF	TGTGCCAGCACGGCGGGAGCAGGGTATACGCAGTATTTT
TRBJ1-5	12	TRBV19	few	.	CASSWGNQPQHF	TGTGCCAGTAGTTGGGGGAATCAGCCCCAGCATTTT
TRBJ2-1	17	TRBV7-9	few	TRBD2	CASSLPVEDGGRGEQFF	TGTGCCAGCAGCTTACCGGTTGAGGACGGGGGGAGGGGTGAGCAGTTCTTC
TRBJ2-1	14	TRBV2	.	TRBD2	CASATSGRGNEQFF	TGTGCCAGCGCAACTAGCGGGAGGGGGAATGAGCAGTTCTTC
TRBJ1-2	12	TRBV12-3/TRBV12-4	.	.	CASTGARDGYTF	TGTGCCAGCACAGGGGCGCGGGATGGCTACACCTTC
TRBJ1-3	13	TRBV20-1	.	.	CSARVPLGNTIYF	TGCAGTGCTAGAGTCCCGTTAGGAAACACCATATATTTT
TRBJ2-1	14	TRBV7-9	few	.	CASSSPGGSAEQFF	TGTGCCAGCAGCTCCCCTGGGGGCTCGGCAGAGCAGTTCTTC
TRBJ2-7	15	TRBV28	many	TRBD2	CASSFPLAGTYEQYF	TGTGCCAGCAGTTTCCCACTAGCGGGGACCTACGAGCAGTACTTC
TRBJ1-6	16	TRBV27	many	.	CASMVSPGRPNSPLHF	TGTGCCAGCATGGTCTCGCCGGGACGGCCGAATTCACCCCTCCACTTT
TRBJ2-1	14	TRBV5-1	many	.	CASSLIGGVDEQFF	TGCGCCAGCAGCTTGATTGGGGGAGTCGATGAGCAGTTCTTC
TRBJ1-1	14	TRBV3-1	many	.	CASSPRELNTEAFF	TGTGCCAGCAGCCCCCGGGAGTTAAACACTGAAGCTTTCTTT
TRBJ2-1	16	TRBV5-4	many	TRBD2	CASSDRAWQGGDEQFF	TGTGCCAGCAGCGACCGAGCGTGGCAGGGAGGGGATGAGCAGTTCTTC
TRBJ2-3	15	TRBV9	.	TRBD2	CASSDTSGSTDTQYF	TGTGCCAGCAGCGACACTAGCGGTAGCACAGATACGCAGTATTTT
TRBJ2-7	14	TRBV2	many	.	CASHRDTGTYEQYF	TGTGCCAGCCATAGGGACACCGGTACCTACGAGCAGTACTTC
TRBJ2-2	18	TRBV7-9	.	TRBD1	CASSLAGGTGIGTGELFF	TGTGCCAGCAGCTTAGCAGGTGGGACAGGGATTGGCACCGGGGAGCTGTTTTTT
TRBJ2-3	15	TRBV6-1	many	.	CASSVGQGPTDTQYF	TGTGCCAGCAGTGTGGGGCAGGGGCCCACAGATACGCAGTATTTT
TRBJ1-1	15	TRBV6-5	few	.	CASSYRVRGSTEAFF	TGTGCCAGCAGTTACCGGGTAAGGGGGTCCACTGAAGCTTTCTTT
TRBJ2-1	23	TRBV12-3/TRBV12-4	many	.	CASSLKAGSIGPELPLSYNEQFF	TGTGCCAGCAGTTTGAAGGCTGGGAGTATCGGACCCGAGCTGCCCCTGTCCTACAATGAGCAGTTCTTC
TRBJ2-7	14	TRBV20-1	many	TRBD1	CSARRDRGSYEQYF	TGCAGTGCTAGAAGGGACAGGGGTTCCTACGAGCAGTACTTC
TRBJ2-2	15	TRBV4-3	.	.	CASSRNDGNTGELFF	TGCGCCAGCAGCCGAAACGACGGAAACACCGGGGAGCTGTTTTTT